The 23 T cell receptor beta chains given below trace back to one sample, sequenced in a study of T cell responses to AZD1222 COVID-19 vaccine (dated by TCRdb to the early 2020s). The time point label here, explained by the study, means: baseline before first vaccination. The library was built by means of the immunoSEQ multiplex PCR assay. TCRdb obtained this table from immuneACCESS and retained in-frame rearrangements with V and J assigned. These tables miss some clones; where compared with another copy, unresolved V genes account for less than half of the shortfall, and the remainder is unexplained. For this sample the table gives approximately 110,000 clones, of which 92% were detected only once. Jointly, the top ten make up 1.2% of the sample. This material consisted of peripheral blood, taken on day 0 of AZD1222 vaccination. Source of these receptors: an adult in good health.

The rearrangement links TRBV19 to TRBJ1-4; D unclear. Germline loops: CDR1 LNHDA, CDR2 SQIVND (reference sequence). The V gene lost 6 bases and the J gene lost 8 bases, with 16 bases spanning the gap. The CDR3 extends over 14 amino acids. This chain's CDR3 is CASSESSKGEKLFF. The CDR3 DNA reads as TGTGCCAGTAGCGAATCCTCAAAAGGGGAAAAACTGTTTTTT.

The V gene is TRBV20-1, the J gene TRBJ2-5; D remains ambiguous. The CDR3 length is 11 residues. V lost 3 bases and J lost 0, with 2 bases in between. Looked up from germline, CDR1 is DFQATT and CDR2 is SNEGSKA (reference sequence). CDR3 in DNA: TGCAGTGCTAGGTACCAAGAGACCCAGTACTTC. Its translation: CSARYQETQYF.

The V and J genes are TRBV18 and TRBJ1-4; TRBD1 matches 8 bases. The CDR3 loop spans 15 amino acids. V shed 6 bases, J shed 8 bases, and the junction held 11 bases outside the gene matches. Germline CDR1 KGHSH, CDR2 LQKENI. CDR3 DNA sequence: TGTGCCAGCTCCCAGACAGGGGATAGGCAGGAAAAACTGTTTTTT. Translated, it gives CASSQTGDRQEKLFF.

CDR3 region: CASSPQVNTEAFF. For the CDR3, the DNA is TGTGCCAGCAGTCCGCAAGTGAACACTGAAGCTTTCTTT. This chain links TRBV12-3 or TRBV12-4 with TRBJ1-1, with D hard to call. CDR3 length: 13 amino acids. V dropped 5 bases and J dropped 0 bases, with 7 bases sitting between them.

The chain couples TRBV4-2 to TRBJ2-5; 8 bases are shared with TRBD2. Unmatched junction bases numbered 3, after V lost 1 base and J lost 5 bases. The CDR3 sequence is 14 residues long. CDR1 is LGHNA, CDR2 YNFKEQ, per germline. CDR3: CASSQGTSWETQYF. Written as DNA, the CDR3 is TGTGCCAGCAGCCAAGGGACTAGCTGGGAGACCCAGTACTTC.

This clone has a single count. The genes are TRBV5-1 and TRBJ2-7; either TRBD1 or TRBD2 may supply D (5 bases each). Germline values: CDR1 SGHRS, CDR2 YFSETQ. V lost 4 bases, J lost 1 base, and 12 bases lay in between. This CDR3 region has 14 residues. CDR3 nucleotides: TGCGCCAGCAGCGTTTTGGGGGAGTCCTACGAGCAGTACTTC. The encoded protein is CASSVLGESYEQYF.

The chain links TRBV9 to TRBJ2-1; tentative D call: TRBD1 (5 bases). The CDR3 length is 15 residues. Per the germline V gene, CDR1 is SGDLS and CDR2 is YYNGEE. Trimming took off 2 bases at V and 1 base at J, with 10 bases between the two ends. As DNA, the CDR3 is TGTGCCAGCAGCGTCAACCAGGGATCCTACAATGAGCAGTTCTTC. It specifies CASSVNQGSYNEQFF.

CDR3 residues: CASTGFIYNEQFF. In nucleotides, the CDR3 is TGTGCCAGCACAGGGTTTATCTACAATGAGCAGTTCTTC. The chain uses TRBV6-5 and TRBJ2-1, with D perhaps matching TRBD1 (5 bases). V lost 7 bases to trimming and J lost 3 bases, with 10 bases between them. The germline V gene has CDR1 MNHEY and CDR2 SVGAGI. The CDR3 length is 13 residues.

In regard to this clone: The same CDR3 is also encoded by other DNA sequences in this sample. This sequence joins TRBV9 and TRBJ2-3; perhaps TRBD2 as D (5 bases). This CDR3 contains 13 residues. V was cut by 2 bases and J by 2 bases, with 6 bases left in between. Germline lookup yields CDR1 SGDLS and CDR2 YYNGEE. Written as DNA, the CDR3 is TGTGCCAGCAGCGTCGGGAACACAGATACGCAGTATTTT. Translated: CASSVGNTDTQYF.

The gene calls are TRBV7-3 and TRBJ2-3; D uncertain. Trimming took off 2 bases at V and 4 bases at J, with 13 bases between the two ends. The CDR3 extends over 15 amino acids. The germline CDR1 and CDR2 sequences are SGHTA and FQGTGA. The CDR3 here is CASSLVSIISDTQYF. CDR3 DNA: TGTGCCAGCAGCTTAGTCTCTATTATTTCAGATACGCAGTATTTT.

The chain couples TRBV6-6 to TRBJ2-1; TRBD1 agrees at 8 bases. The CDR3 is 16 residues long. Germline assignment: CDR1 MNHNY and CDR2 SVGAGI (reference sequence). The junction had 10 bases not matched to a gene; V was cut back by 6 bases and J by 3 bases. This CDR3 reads CASSLGTGVFYNEQFF. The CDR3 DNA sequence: TGTGCCAGCAGCCTCGGGACAGGAGTATTCTACAATGAGCAGTTCTTC.

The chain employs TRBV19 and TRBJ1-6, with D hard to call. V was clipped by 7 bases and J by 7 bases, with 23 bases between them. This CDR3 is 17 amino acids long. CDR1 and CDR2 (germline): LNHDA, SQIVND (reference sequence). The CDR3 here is CASTNLLDGVGNSPLHF. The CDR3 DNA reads TGTGCCAGTACCAACCTCCTCGACGGGGTGGGAAATTCACCCCTCCACTTT.

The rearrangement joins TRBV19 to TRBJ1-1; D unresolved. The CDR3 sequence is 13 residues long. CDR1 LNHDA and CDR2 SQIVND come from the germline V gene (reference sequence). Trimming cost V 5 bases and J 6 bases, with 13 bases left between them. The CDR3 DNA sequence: TGTGCCAGTAGTCCCCGGAGGGAGTCTGAAGCTTTCTTT. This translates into CASSPRRESEAFF.

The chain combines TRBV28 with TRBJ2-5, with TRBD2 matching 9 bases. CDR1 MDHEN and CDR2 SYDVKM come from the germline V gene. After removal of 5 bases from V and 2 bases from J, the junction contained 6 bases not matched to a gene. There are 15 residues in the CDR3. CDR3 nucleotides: TGTGCCAGCAGTCCTAGCGGGAAAAAGCAAGAGACCCAGTACTTC. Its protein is CASSPSGKKQETQYF.

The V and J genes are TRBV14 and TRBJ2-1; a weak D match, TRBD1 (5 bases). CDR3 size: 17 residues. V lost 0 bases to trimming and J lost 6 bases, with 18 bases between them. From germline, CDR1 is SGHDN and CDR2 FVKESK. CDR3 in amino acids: CASSQDLGQGGPNEQFF. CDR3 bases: TGTGCCAGCAGCCAAGATCTCGGGCAGGGCGGTCCCAATGAGCAGTTCTTC.

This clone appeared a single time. This CDR3 is CASRTGLVNEQFF. For the CDR3, the DNA is TGTGCCAGCAGAACGGGACTAGTCAATGAGCAGTTCTTC. The V and J genes are TRBV28 and TRBJ2-1; 8 nucleotides match TRBD2. Germline V gives CDR1 MDHEN, CDR2 SYDVKM. V lost 6 bases, J lost 6 bases, and 4 bases stayed unmatched. The CDR3 loop spans 13 amino acids.

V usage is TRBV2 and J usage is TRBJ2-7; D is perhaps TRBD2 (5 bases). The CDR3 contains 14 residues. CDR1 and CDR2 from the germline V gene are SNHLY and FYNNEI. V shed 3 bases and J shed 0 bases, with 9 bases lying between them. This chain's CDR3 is CASSDLADSYEQYF. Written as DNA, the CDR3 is TGTGCCAGCAGTGATCTAGCCGACTCCTACGAGCAGTACTTC.

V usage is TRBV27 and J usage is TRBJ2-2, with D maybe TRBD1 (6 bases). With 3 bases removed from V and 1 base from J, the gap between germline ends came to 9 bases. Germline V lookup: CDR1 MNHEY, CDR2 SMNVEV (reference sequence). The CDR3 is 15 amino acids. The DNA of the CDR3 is TGTGCCAGCAGTTTCAGGGGTAGGAACACCGGGGAGCTGTTTTTT. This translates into CASSFRGRNTGELFF.

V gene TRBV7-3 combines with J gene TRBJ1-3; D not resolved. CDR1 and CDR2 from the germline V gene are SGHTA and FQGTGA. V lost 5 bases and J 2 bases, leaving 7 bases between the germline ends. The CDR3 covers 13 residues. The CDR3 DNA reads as TGTGCCAGCAGCGCCGCGGCTGGAAACACCATATATTTT. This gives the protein CASSAAAGNTIYF. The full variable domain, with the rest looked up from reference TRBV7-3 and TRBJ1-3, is GAGVSQTPSNKVTEKGKYVELRCDPISGHTALYWYRQSLGQGPEFLIYFQGTGAADDSGLPNDRFFAVRPEGSVSTLKIQRTERGDSAVYLCASSAAAGNTIYFGEGSWLTVV.

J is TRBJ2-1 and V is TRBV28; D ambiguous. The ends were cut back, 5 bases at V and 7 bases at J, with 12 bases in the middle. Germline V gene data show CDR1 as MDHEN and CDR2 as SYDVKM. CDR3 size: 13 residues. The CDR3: CASSGWGYNEQFF. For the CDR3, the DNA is TGTGCCAGCAGTGGGTGGGGTTATAATGAGCAGTTCTTC.

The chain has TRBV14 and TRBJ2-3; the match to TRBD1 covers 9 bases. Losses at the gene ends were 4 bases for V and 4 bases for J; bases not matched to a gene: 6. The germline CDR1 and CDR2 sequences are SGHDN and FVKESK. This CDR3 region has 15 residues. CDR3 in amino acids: CASSLGTGGADTQYF. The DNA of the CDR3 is TGTGCCAGCAGCCTAGGAACAGGGGGCGCAGATACGCAGTATTTT. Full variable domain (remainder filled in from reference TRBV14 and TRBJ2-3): EAGVTQFPSHSVIEKGQTVTLRCDPISGHDNLYWYRRVMGKEIKFLLHFVKESKQDESGMPNNRFLAERTGGTYSTLKVQPAELEDSGVYFCASSLGTGGADTQYFGPGTRLTVL.

The CDR3 sequence is CASRGLVGEQYF. DNA of the CDR3: TGTGCCAGCAGGGGATTAGTGGGCGAGCAGTACTTC. The chain is built from TRBV11-3 and TRBJ2-7; D remains unclear. The V end was cut by 6 bases, the J end by 6 bases, with 12 bases between. Germline loops: CDR1 SGHNT, CDR2 YENEEA. The CDR3 is made up of 12 amino acids.

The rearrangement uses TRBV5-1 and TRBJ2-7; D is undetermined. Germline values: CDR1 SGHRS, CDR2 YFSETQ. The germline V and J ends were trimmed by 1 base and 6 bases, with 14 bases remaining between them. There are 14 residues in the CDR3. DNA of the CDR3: TGCGCCAGCAGCTTGAGAGTCCCCGGCTCCGAGCAGTACTTC. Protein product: CASSLRVPGSEQYF. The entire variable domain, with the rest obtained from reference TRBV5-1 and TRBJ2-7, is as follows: KAGVTQTPRYLIKTRGQQVTLSCSPISGHRSVSWYQQTPGQGLQFLFEYFSETQRNKGNFPGRFSGRQFSNSRSEMNVSTLELGDSALYLCASSLRVPGSEQYFGPGTRLTVT.